This TCR beta chain was profiled in a study of brain T cells in children with intractable seizures. The time point: blood from clinic visit 5 months post-surgery; TSC patient then seizure free. At least one anti-epileptic drug was given before surgery. Clones were sequenced by immunoSEQ multiplex PCR, and TCRdb holds only the in-frame ones, with some missing. Of hundreds of thousands of clones in the sample, over 90% were seen once. CDR3 length: 17 amino acids. Germline lookup yields CDR1 LNHDA and CDR2 SQIVND (reference sequence). Trimming cost V 3 bases and J 4 bases, with 19 bases left between them.

The chain employs TRBV19 and TRBJ1-5, with D uncertain. The receptor's source is a boy under three years old with tuberous sclerosis and intractable seizures. The input for sequencing was peripheral blood, taken about 5 months after surgery. This chain's CDR3 is CASSMKTSVGHNQPQHF. The CDR3 DNA sequence: TGTGCCAGTAGTATGAAGACGTCCGTAGGCCATAATCAGCCCCAGCATTTT.